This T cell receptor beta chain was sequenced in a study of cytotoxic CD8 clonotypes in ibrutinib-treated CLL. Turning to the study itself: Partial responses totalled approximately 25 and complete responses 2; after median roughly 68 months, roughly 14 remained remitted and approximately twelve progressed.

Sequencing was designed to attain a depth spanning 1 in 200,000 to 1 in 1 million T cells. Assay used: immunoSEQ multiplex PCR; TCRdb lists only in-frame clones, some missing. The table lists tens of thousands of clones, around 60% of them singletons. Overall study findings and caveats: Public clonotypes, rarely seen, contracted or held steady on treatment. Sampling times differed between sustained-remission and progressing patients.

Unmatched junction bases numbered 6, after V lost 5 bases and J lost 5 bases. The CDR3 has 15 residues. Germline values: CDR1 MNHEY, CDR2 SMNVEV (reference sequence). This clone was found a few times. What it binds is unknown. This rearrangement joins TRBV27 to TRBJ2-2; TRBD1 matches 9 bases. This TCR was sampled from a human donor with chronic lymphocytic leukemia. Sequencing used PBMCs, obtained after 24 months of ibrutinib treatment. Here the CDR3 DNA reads TGTGCCAGCAGTCAAAACAGGGGGCCGACCGGGGAGCTGTTTTTT. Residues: CASSQNRGPTGELFF.